Presented here are 32 T cell receptor beta chains from one specimen sequenced in a study of cytomegalovirus exposure and HLA in healthy donors. In the PCR, 60 Vbeta and 13 Jbeta primers were used. The method was immunoSEQ multiplex PCR; TCRdb's version includes in-frame clones alone and lacks a portion of them. This table holds more than 85,000 clones, around four fifths found once. The source material was PBMCs. These receptors all come from a woman between 40 and 50 years old in good health and CMV-seropositive.

This clone was detected only a few times. V and J are TRBV18 and TRBJ1-1; D is undetermined. CDR1 is KGHSH and CDR2 is LQKENI in the germline V gene. The V and J ends lost 2 bases and 5 bases respectively, with 6 bases between them. CDR3 length equals 12 residues. The DNA of the CDR3 is TGTGCCAGCTCACCAATCAAAACTGAAGCTTTCTTT. Amino acid sequence: CASSPIKTEAFF.

The chain carries TRBV7-2 and TRBJ2-3; perhaps TRBD1 as D (6 bases). Trimming cost V 4 bases and J 6 bases, with 20 bases left between them. The CDR3 loop spans 16 amino acids. Germline V gives CDR1 SGHTA, CDR2 FQGNSA. CDR3 in amino acids: CASSSRLGGPGDTQYF. The CDR3 coding sequence is TGTGCCAGCAGCTCCCGGTTAGGGGGACCCGGGGATACGCAGTATTTT.

The chain combines TRBV6-4 with TRBJ2-3, with 7 bases lining up with TRBD2. Trimming took 0 bases from V and 1 from J; bases not matched to a gene: 4. From germline, CDR1 is MRHNA and CDR2 SNTAGT. The CDR3 covers 16 residues. Written as DNA, the CDR3 is TGTGCCAGCAGTGACTCGACCAGCGGGGGCACAGATACGCAGTATTTT. It is translated as CASSDSTSGGTDTQYF.

The chain carries TRBV11-3 and TRBJ1-2; D is ambiguous. The V and J ends lost 2 bases and 1 base respectively, with 11 bases between them. The germline V gene has CDR1 SGHNT and CDR2 YENEEA. The CDR3 is 15 residues long. CDR3 residues: CASSLYLGVNYGYTF. The CDR3 region has the DNA TGTGCCAGCAGCTTATATTTAGGAGTTAACTATGGCTACACCTTC.

The gene calls are TRBV13 and TRBJ1-3; D is undetermined. The length of the CDR3 is 14 residues. Trimming left V 3 bases short and J 0 bases short, with 6 bases between. CDR1 PRHDT and CDR2 FYEKMQ come from the germline V gene (reference sequence). CDR3 sequence (DNA): TGTGCCAGCAGCTTGAAGCTCTCTGGAAACACCATATATTTT. Its translation is CASSLKLSGNTIYF.

The gene calls are TRBV5-8 and TRBJ1-1; a weak D match, TRBD1 (5 bases). The V end lost 7 bases, the J end lost 8 bases, and 18 bases lay between the germline ends. Germline V gene lookup returns CDR1 SGHTS and CDR2 YDEGEE. The length of the CDR3 is 13 residues. CDR3 sequence reads: CASFLRMGGEAFF. In DNA form, the CDR3 reads TGTGCCAGCTTCCTCCGTATGGGGGGAGAAGCTTTCTTT.

CDR3 loop: CASSSQGDTEAFF. DNA of the CDR3: TGTGCCAGCAGTTCCCAGGGTGACACTGAAGCTTTCTTT. This chain links TRBV13 with TRBJ1-1, with D tentatively TRBD1 (5 bases). This CDR3 comprises 13 residues. Germline V lookup: CDR1 PRHDT, CDR2 FYEKMQ (reference sequence). Trimming removed 6 bases at V and 3 bases at J, with 11 bases between.

This chain joins TRBV7-3 and TRBJ2-3; 7 bases align to TRBD2. J was trimmed by 6 bases and V by 2 bases; bases with no gene match: 11. The CDR3 extends over 16 amino acids. Germline CDR1 is SGHTA and CDR2 is FQGTGA. In nucleotides, the CDR3 is TGTGCCAGCAGCTTAGGGTCCGGCGGGGGTGTGGATACGCAGTATTTT. Protein: CASSLGSGGGVDTQYF.

With regard to this clone: The germline gene is not matched at one end of the junction; a read error may be the cause. The genes are TRBV2 and TRBJ1-2; TRBD1 matches at 8 bases. This CDR3 contains 15 residues. Germline loops: CDR1 SNHLY, CDR2 FYNNEI. Here the CDR3 DNA reads TGTGCCAGCAGGGAAGATAGGACAGGGATCTATGGCTACACCTTC. It is translated as CASREDRTGIYGYTF.

The rearrangement links TRBV4-3 to TRBJ1-2, with 9 nucleotides matching TRBD1. The CDR3 totals 14 residues. From germline, CDR1 is LGHNA and CDR2 YSLEER. J was trimmed by 4 bases and V by 2 bases; bases with no gene match: 2. The DNA for the CDR3 is TGCGCCAGCAGCCAAACGACAGGGGGCTATGGCTACACCTTC. Translation: CASSQTTGGYGYTF.

The gene calls are TRBV4-3 and TRBJ2-3; the match to TRBD1 covers 9 bases. The CDR3 contains 18 residues. The junction had 8 bases not matched to a gene; V was cut back by 0 bases and J by 1 base. CDR1 and CDR2 (germline): LGHNA, YSLEER. CDR3 in amino acids: CASSQDLKQGAGTDTQYF. CDR3 DNA: TGCGCCAGCAGCCAAGATCTCAAACAGGGGGCTGGCACAGATACGCAGTATTTT.

The J gene is TRBJ2-4, the V gene TRBV6-6; 7 nucleotides agree with TRBD1. Germline trimming cut 8 bases from V and 5 bases from J; bases unmatched to any gene: 12. Germline-derived CDR1 and CDR2 are MNHNY and SVGAGI (reference sequence). The CDR3 is 15 residues long. The CDR3 sequence: CASRRGLGRENIQYF. The CDR3 DNA sequence: TGTGCCAGCCGAAGGGGGCTAGGGCGGGAAAACATTCAGTACTTC.

The rearrangement links TRBV9 to TRBJ2-3, with TRBD1 matching 9 bases. CDR1 and CDR2 from the germline V gene are SGDLS and YYNGEE. The CDR3 runs to 17 residues. The ends lost 3 bases at V and 4 bases at J; junction bases unmatched: 12. Here the CDR3 DNA reads TGTGCCAGCAGCGGAACCCGACAGGGGGTGTCTGCAGATACGCAGTATTTT. It specifies CASSGTRQGVSADTQYF.

The genes are TRBV10-3 and TRBJ1-5; 7 bases align to TRBD1. The junction had 7 bases not matched to a gene; V was cut back by 4 bases and J by 4 bases. This CDR3 contains 15 residues. Per the germline V gene, CDR1 is ENHRY and CDR2 is SYGVKD. CDR3 bases: TGTGCCATCAGTGCCGACAGGGTGAGGAATCAGCCCCAGCATTTT. Amino acid sequence: CAISADRVRNQPQHF.

This chain uses TRBV5-1 with TRBJ2-7; no reliable D call. Germline V CDR1 and CDR2: SGHRS, YFSETQ. The V and J ends lost 0 bases and 4 bases respectively, with 5 bases between them. The CDR3 sequence is 12 residues long. As DNA, the CDR3 is TGCGCCAGCAGCTTGGGCTATTACGAGCAGTACTTC. Its translation: CASSLGYYEQYF.

The V and J genes are TRBV7-9 and TRBJ2-5, with TRBD2 identical over 9 bases. Near its end, the DNA agrees better with TRBJ2-7, so the J call may be wrong. Germline V gene lookup returns CDR1 SEHNR and CDR2 FQNEAQ (reference sequence). This CDR3 is built from 15 residues. CDR3 DNA: TGTGCCAGCAGCCTTTCTGGCGGGGGGGCCTACGAGCAGTACTTC. This sequence encodes CASSLSGGGAYEQYF.

This clone appeared once. This sequence joins TRBV19 and TRBJ2-3; D is unresolved. This CDR3 contains 13 residues. Trimming removed 1 base at V and 6 bases at J, with 8 bases between. CDR1 and CDR2 (germline): LNHDA, SQIVND (reference sequence). This CDR3 reads CASSIGSEDTQYF. CDR3 bases: TGTGCCAGTAGTATAGGAAGCGAGGATACGCAGTATTTT.

The genes are TRBV7-8 and TRBJ1-2, with D unresolved. Trimming left V 3 bases short and J 8 bases short, with 13 bases between. The CDR3 runs to 13 residues. CDR1 and CDR2 (germline): SGHVS, FQNEAQ. The CDR3 spells CASSFNRKGGYTF. The CDR3 nucleotides read TGTGCCAGCAGCTTTAACAGAAAAGGCGGCTACACCTTC.

This chain connects TRBV7-3 to TRBJ2-1; TRBD1 is a possible D gene (5 bases). This CDR3 region has 17 residues. The germline CDR1 and CDR2 sequences are SGHTA and FQGTGA. V was shortened by 2 bases and J by 0 bases, with 14 bases between the two germline ends. The CDR3 nucleotides read TGTGCCAGCAGCTTACTAGGGGTGACAAGCTCCTACAATGAGCAGTTCTTC. This translates into CASSLLGVTSSYNEQFF.

V is TRBV27 and J is TRBJ2-7, with 7 bases fitting TRBD1. V was clipped by 2 bases and J by 2 bases; unmatched bases: 9. The length of the CDR3 is 16 residues. Germline assignment: CDR1 MNHEY and CDR2 SMNVEV (reference sequence). CDR3 region: CASSLMPQGDAYEQYF. Here the CDR3 DNA reads TGTGCCAGCAGTTTAATGCCGCAGGGGGACGCCTACGAGCAGTACTTC.

J is TRBJ2-2 and V is TRBV7-8; D call uncertain. Germline V lookup: CDR1 SGHVS, CDR2 FQNEAQ. V lost 1 base to trimming and J lost 7 bases, with 4 bases between them. This CDR3 is built from 12 residues. CDR3: CASSLVRGELFF. DNA for the CDR3: TGTGCCAGCAGCTTAGTCCGCGGGGAGCTGTTTTTT.

CDR3 in amino acids: CASSSFGGRDTQYF. The CDR3 DNA reads TGTGCCAGCAGCTCCTTTGGCGGCCGAGATACGCAGTATTTT. This chain uses TRBV7-2 with TRBJ2-3; D ambiguous. The CDR3 length is 14 residues. Germline V gene data show CDR1 as SGHTA and CDR2 as FQGNSA. The ends were cut back, 4 bases at V and 5 bases at J, with 13 bases in the middle.

This clone was seen more than once but under ten times. The chain carries TRBV5-1 and TRBJ1-5, with 8 bases fitting TRBD1. CDR1 and CDR2 from the germline V gene are SGHRS and YFSETQ. This CDR3 is built from 15 residues. With 4 bases clipped from V and 2 bases from J, the junction kept 5 bases outside the gene matches. CDR3 sequence (DNA): TGCGCCAGCAGCGCCACAGGGGGAGGCAATCAGCCCCAGCATTTT. Its protein product is CASSATGGGNQPQHF.

J is TRBJ2-5 and V is TRBV18; 9 bases fit TRBD1. The CDR3 is 17 residues long. V dropped 2 bases and J dropped 5; count of bases not matched to a gene: 12. Germline V gives CDR1 KGHSH, CDR2 LQKENI. The chain's CDR3 is CASSPNLPGQGSETQYF. CDR3 DNA sequence: TGTGCCAGCTCACCAAACCTTCCGGGACAGGGATCGGAGACCCAGTACTTC.

The chain uses TRBV7-9 and TRBJ1-1; D may be TRBD1 (6 bases). V was cut by 2 bases and J by 7 bases, with 14 bases left in between. The CDR3 runs to 14 residues. The germline V gene has CDR1 SEHNR and CDR2 FQNEAQ (reference sequence). CDR3 coding DNA: TGTGCCAGCAGCTTAATCTCAGGACAGATTGAAGCTTTCTTT. It codes for CASSLISGQIEAFF.

The CDR3 is CAIRSSGGFLTGELFF. The CDR3 DNA sequence: TGTGCCATCCGCTCTAGCGGGGGGTTTCTCACCGGGGAGCTGTTTTTT. The rearrangement joins TRBV10-3 to TRBJ2-2, with 11 bases that match TRBD2. This CDR3 comprises 16 residues. From germline, CDR1 is ENHRY and CDR2 SYGVKD. V trimming: 8 bases; J trimming: 4 bases; junction bases outside the gene matches: 9.

This clone was counted a few times. The J gene is TRBJ2-2, the V gene TRBV1; TRBD2 was called by the table and not checked on the DNA. TRBV1 is tagged as a pseudogene. CDR3 length: 21 residues. The CDR3 is CTSSQGVPLRPFGGNTGELFF. DNA of the CDR3: TGCACCAGCAGCCAAGGTGTCCCTCTCAGGCCGTTCGGAGGCAACACCGGGGAGCTGTTTTTT.

This chain uses TRBV5-1 with TRBJ2-5; TRBD2 matches 7 bases. The CDR3 has 15 residues. V lost 5 bases, J lost 5 bases, and 12 bases stayed unmatched. The germline gives CDR1 SGHRS, CDR2 YFSETQ. CDR3 coding DNA: TGCGCCAGCAGATACCTTGGGAGGGAGTGGGAGACCCAGTACTTC. Its translation is CASRYLGREWETQYF.

The chain combines TRBV5-1 with TRBJ2-7; the D is unclear. Germline V gene sequence: CDR1 SGHRS, CDR2 YFSETQ. Trimming shortened V by 5 bases and J by 1 base, and 13 bases separated the two germline ends. This CDR3 has 14 amino acids. The DNA for the CDR3 is TGCGCCAGCAGTACGGCGCCAGGATCCTACGAGCAGTACTTC. It is translated as CASSTAPGSYEQYF.

Written as DNA, the CDR3 is TGTGCCAGCAGCCCAACAGTGAAATACGAGCAGTACTTC. Protein product: CASSPTVKYEQYF. The J gene is TRBJ2-5, the V gene TRBV11-2; D remains unclear. The DNA end lines up better with TRBJ2-7; the J call may be wrong. Germline CDR1 SGHAT, CDR2 FQNNGV. This CDR3 contains 13 residues.

The V call is TRBV5-6, the J call TRBJ1-1; possible D gene TRBD1, 6 bases. This CDR3 is 15 amino acids long. V was trimmed by 1 base and J by 5 bases, leaving 15 bases between them. CDR1 is SGHDT and CDR2 is YYEEEE in the germline V gene. CDR3 loop: CASSLRRIQGTEAFF. The DNA for the CDR3 is TGTGCCAGCAGCTTGAGGAGAATTCAGGGGACTGAAGCTTTCTTT. Supplemented by reference TRBV5-6 and TRBJ1-1, the full variable domain reads DAGVTQSPTHLIKTRGQQVTLRCSPKSGHDTVSWYQQALGQGPQFIFQYYEEEERQRGNFPDRFSGHQFPNYSSELNVNALLLGDSALYLCASSLRRIQGTEAFFGQGTRLTVV.

The chain joins TRBV5-4 to TRBJ1-2; 9 positions match TRBD1. Germline-derived CDR1 and CDR2 are SGHNT and YYREEE (reference sequence). The CDR3 extends over 15 amino acids. With 3 bases clipped from V and 5 bases from J, the junction kept 8 bases outside the gene matches. The CDR3 nucleotides are TGTGCCAGCAGCTACCTAGGACAGGGGCAGTATGGCTACACCTTC. The encoded protein is CASSYLGQGQYGYTF.